A selection of T cell receptor beta chains follows, all from one sample in a study of immune cell composition in non-small cell lung cancer. Generated by immunoSEQ multiplex PCR, the TCRdb table keeps only in-frame clones and is missing some. Altogether 2,200 or so clones are present, roughly three quarters being singletons, with the ten largest covering less than 20%. The sample taken for sequencing was non-adjacent lung tissue. The receptors originated from a human donor with non-small cell lung cancer. The CDR3 runs from the conserved cysteine through the conserved F or W. D genes are given only for firm matches. Clone size, where shown, is once, few, many, or a class for clones that have expanded.

>TRBD1|13|-|TRBJ1-2|TRBV28
CATRVPDRGGYTF
TGTGCCACCAGAGTACCTGACAGGGGAGGCTACACCTTC
>TRBD2|13|-|TRBJ2-1|TRBV7-7
CASSPGLDNEQFF
TGTGCTAGCAGCCCTGGACTAGACAATGAGCAGTTCTTC
>TRBD1|15|few|TRBJ2-1|TRBV7-2
CASSSSRTGSDEQFF
TGTGCCAGCAGCTCCTCTCGGACAGGGTCCGATGAGCAGTTCTTC
>-|13|-|TRBJ2-2|TRBV18
CASSPYLGGELFF
TGTGCCAGCTCACCTTACCTCGGCGGGGAGCTGTTTTTT
>TRBD1|16|-|TRBJ2-7|TRBV23-1
CASSQSRQGLPWEQYF
TGCGCCAGCAGTCAATCTAGACAGGGCCTTCCTTGGGAGCAGTACTTC
>-|15|-|TRBJ1-5|TRBV27
CASSLSFRASQPQHF
TGTGCCAGCAGTTTAAGCTTCAGGGCGAGTCAGCCCCAGCATTTT
>TRBD1|14|-|TRBJ2-5|TRBV5-6
CASSKTGPGETQYF
TGTGCCAGCAGCAAGACAGGGCCGGGGGAGACCCAGTACTTC
>TRBD2|16|-|TRBJ2-5|TRBV5-1
CASSLGASGGKETQYF
TGCGCCAGCAGCTTGGGGGCTAGCGGGGGAAAAGAGACCCAGTACTTC
>-|15|-|TRBJ1-2|TRBV27
CASSWVVLEKNGYTF
TGTGCCAGCAGTTGGGTCGTTCTAGAGAAAAATGGCTACACCTTC
>TRBD1|15|-|TRBJ1-2|TRBV19
CASSPTTGVGYGYTF
TGTGCCAGTAGTCCCACCACAGGGGTAGGCTATGGCTACACCTTC
>TRBD1|15|-|TRBJ1-2|TRBV19
CASSIGQGALDGYTF
TGTGCCAGTAGTATCGGACAGGGGGCTTTGGATGGCTACACCTTC
>TRBD2|15|-|TRBJ2-1|TRBV6-5
CASSSGTSEANEQFF
TGTGCCAGCAGCTCCGGGACTAGTGAGGCCAATGAGCAGTTCTTC
>TRBD1|15|-|TRBJ2-3|TRBV5-1
CASSLATGEADTQYF
TGCGCCAGCAGCTTGGCGACAGGGGAGGCAGATACGCAGTATTTT
>-|13|-|TRBJ2-5|TRBV2
CASSPRGAGTQYF
TGTGCCAGCAGCCCCCGGGGGGCTGGGACCCAGTACTTC
>TRBD1|15|-|TRBJ2-7|TRBV6-1
CASSDSRTGGREQYF
TGTGCCAGCAGTGATAGCAGGACAGGGGGTCGTGAGCAGTACTTC
>-|11|-|TRBJ1-1|TRBV7-9
CASSAQVEAFF
TGTGCCAGCAGCGCCCAGGTTGAAGCTTTCTTT
>-|16|-|TRBJ1-5|TRBV5-6
CASSLGAGGGNQPQHF
TGTGCCAGCAGCTTGGGTGCGGGGGGAGGCAATCAGCCCCAGCATTTT
>-|14|-|TRBJ1-6|TRBV9
CASSVEGDNSPLHF
TGTGCCAGCAGCGTAGAGGGGGATAATTCACCCCTCCACTTT
>-|14|-|TRBJ1-1|TRBV25-1
CASSEGGVVSEAFF
TGTGCCAGCAGTGAAGGGGGGGTCGTCTCTGAAGCTTTCTTT
>-|15|-|TRBJ2-3|TRBV7-2
CASSPDSLGTDTQYF
TGTGCCAGCAGCCCCGACAGCCTTGGCACAGATACGCAGTATTTT
>TRBD1|15|medium-sized|TRBJ1-3|TRBV7-2
CASSRSGGAGNTIYF
TGTGCCAGCAGCCGTTCAGGGGGCGCGGGAAACACCATATATTTT
>-|15|-|TRBJ2-7|TRBV11-3
CASSRRGGIGDEQYF
TGTGCCAGCAGCAGAAGGGGGGGAATCGGCGACGAGCAGTACTTC
>TRBD2|16|once|TRBJ2-1|TRBV7-2
CASSPQAGGSYNEQFF
TGTGCCAGCAGCCCCCAGGCGGGGGGTTCCTACAATGAGCAGTTCTTC
>TRBD2|11|few|TRBJ2-7|TRBV27
CAIGGIFEQYF
TGTGCCATCGGGGGGATCTTCGAGCAGTACTTC
>TRBD1|17|-|TRBJ2-5|TRBV19
CASSRGRDRVLQETQYF
TGTGCCAGTAGTAGGGGCCGGGACAGGGTCCTTCAAGAGACCCAGTACTTC
>-|17|medium-sized|TRBJ2-7|TRBV5-1
CASRYGGAGPTDYEQYF
TGCGCCAGCAGATACGGAGGGGCGGGACCCACTGACTACGAGCAGTACTTC
>-|14|-|TRBJ2-7|TRBV4-1
CASSPRVSVGEQYF
TGCGCCAGCAGCCCCAGGGTATCGGTAGGCGAGCAGTACTTC
>-|14|-|TRBJ2-2|TRBV5-1
CASSFAGNTGELFF
TGCGCCAGCAGCTTCGCCGGGAACACCGGGGAGCTGTTTTTT
>-|15|-|TRBJ2-1|TRBV4-3
CASSQDQETYNEQFF
TGCGCCAGCAGCCAAGATCAGGAAACCTACAATGAGCAGTTCTTC
>-|15|-|TRBJ1-2|TRBV6-6
CASTITPVSVYGYTF
TGTGCCAGCACTATTACCCCCGTGTCGGTCTATGGCTACACCTTC
>-|14|-|TRBJ1-2|TRBV7-9
CASSPRTAIYGYTF
TGTGCCAGCAGCCCGAGGACAGCGATCTATGGCTACACCTTC
>TRBD1|15|-|TRBJ2-7|TRBV10-3
CAISEEGQGAYEQYF
TGTGCCATCAGCGAAGAAGGACAGGGGGCCTACGAGCAGTACTTC
>-|16|-|TRBJ1-1|TRBV5-4
CASSWGGGSGGTEAFF
TGTGCCAGCAGCTGGGGGGGAGGGTCTGGGGGCACTGAAGCTTTCTTT
>TRBD2|17|-|TRBJ2-3|TRBV11-2
CASSLVVAGAITDTQYF
TGTGCCAGCAGCTTAGTCGTAGCGGGGGCCATCACAGATACGCAGTATTTT
>TRBD2|15|-|TRBJ2-5|TRBV7-2
CASSLVGGGAETQYF
TGTGCCAGCAGCTTAGTGGGCGGGGGGGCCGAGACCCAGTACTTC
>-|16|-|TRBJ1-2|TRBV29-1
CSVPSGVNYFGDGYTF
TGCAGCGTCCCCTCGGGAGTTAACTATTTTGGGGATGGCTACACCTTC
>-|12|-|TRBJ2-1|TRBV6-5
CASVGAYNEQFF
TGTGCCAGCGTCGGGGCCTACAATGAGCAGTTCTTC
>-|15|-|TRBJ2-5|TRBV7-9
CASMGRGSVQETQYF
TGTGCCAGCATGGGGCGGGGCAGTGTCCAAGAGACCCAGTACTTC
>-|13|-|TRBJ2-1|TRBV7-2
CASSELSYNEQFF
TGTGCCAGCAGCGAACTCTCCTACAATGAGCAGTTCTTC
>TRBD2|16|-|TRBJ2-5|TRBV7-6
CASSPLAGGTQETQYF
TGTGCCAGCAGCCCTCTAGCGGGGGGAACACAAGAGACCCAGTACTTC